One T cell receptor beta chain is described in this entry. The data were obtained in a study of control samples from healthy donors and cancer patients. Trimming cost V 6 bases and J 0 bases, with 14 bases left between them. Per the germline V gene, CDR1 is LNHDA and CDR2 is SQIVND (reference sequence). The CDR3 length is 15 residues. Produced via immunoSEQ multiplex PCR; TCRdb's table is partial and in-frame only. The profile shows about 160,000 clones, approximately 94% of them singletons. Sequenced: blood. The clonotype comes from a woman aged 35 to 49 in good health. This rearrangement joins TRBV19 to TRBJ1-1; D might be TRBD1 (6 bases). The CDR3 DNA sequence: TGTGCCAGTAGAAAGCGGGGGGACATGAACACTGAAGCTTTCTTT. Translation: CASRKRGDMNTEAFF.